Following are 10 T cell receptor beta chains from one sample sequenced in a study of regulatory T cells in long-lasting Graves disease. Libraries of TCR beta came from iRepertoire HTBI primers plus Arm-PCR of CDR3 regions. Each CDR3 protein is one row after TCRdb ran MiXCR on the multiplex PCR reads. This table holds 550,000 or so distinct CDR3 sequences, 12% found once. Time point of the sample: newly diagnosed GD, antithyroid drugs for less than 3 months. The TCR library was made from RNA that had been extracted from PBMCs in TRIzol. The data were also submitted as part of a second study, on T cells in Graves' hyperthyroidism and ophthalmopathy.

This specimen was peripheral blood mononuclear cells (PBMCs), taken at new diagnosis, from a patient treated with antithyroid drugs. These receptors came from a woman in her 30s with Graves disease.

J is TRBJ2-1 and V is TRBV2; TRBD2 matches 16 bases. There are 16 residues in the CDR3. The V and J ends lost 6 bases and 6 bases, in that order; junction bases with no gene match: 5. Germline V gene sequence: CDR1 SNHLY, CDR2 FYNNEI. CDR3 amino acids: CASRGTSGRAVNEQFF. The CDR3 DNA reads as TGTGCCAGCAGAGGGACTAGCGGGAGGGCCGTCAATGAGCAGTTCTTC.

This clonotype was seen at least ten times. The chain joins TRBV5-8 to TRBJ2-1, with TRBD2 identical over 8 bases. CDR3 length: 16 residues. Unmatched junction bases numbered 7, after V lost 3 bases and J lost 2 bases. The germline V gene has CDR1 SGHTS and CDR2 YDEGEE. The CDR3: CASSYWDGRAYNEQFF. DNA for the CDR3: TGTGCCAGCAGCTATTGGGACGGGAGGGCCTACAATGAGCAGTTCTTC. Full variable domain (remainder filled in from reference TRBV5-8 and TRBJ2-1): EAGVTQSPTHLIKTRGQQATLRCSPISGHTSVYWYQQALGLGLQFLLWYDEGEERNRGNFPPRFSGRQFPNYSSELNVNALELEDSALYLCASSYWDGRAYNEQFFGPGTRLTVL.

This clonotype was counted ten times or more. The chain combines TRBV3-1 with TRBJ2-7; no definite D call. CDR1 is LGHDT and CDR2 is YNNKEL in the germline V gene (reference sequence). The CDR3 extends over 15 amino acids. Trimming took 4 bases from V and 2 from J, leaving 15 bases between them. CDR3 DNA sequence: TGTGCCAGCAGCCTCTTGATGGGTGACCCCTACGAGCAGTACTTC. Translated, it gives CASSLLMGDPYEQYF.

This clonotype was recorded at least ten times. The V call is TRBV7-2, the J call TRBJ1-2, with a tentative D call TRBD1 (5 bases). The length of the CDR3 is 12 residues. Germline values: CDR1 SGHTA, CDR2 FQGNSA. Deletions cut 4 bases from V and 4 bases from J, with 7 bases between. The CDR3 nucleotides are TGTGCCAGCAGCTCGGGACGCTATGGCTACACCTTC. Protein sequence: CASSSGRYGYTF.

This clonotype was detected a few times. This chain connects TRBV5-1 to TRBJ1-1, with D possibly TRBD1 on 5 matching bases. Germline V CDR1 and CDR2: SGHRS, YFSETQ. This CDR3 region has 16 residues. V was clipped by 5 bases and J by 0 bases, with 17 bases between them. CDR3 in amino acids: CASSFSTRDLNTEAFF. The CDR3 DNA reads TGCGCCAGCAGTTTCTCCACCCGGGACCTGAACACTGAAGCTTTCTTT.

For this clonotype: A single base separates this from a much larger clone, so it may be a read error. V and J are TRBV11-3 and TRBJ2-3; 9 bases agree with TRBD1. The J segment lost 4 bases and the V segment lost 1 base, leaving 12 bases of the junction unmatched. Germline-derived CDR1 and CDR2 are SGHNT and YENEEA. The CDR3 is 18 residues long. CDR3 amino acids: CASSLAFIVGDRADTQYF. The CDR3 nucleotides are TGTGCCAGCAGCTTAGCCTTTATTGTGGGGGACAGGGCAGATACGCAGTATTTT. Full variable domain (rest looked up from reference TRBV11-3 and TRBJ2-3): EAGVVQSPRYKIIEKKQPVAFWCNPISGHNTLYWYLQNLGQGPELLIRYENEEAVDDSQLPKDRFSAERLKGVDSTLKIQPAELGDSAVYLCASSLAFIVGDRADTQYFGPGTRLTVL.

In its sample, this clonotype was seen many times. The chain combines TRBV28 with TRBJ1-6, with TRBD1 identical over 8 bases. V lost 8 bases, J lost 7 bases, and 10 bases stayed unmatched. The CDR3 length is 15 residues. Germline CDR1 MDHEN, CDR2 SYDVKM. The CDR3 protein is CASYPRQGINSPLHF. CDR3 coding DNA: TGTGCCAGCTATCCCCGACAGGGGATCAATTCACCCCTCCACTTT.

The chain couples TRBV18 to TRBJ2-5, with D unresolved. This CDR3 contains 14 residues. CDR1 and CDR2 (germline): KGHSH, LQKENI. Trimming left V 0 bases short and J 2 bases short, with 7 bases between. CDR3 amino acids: CASSPPAFQETQYF. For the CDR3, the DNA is TGTGCCAGCTCACCACCGGCCTTTCAAGAGACCCAGTACTTC.

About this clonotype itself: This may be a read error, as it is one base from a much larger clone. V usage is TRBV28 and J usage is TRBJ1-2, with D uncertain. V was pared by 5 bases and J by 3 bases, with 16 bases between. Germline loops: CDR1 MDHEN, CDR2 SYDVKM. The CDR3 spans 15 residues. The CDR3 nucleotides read TGTGCCAGCAGTCCATATCGACGGGAACACTATGGCTACACCTTC. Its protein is CASSPYRREHYGYTF.

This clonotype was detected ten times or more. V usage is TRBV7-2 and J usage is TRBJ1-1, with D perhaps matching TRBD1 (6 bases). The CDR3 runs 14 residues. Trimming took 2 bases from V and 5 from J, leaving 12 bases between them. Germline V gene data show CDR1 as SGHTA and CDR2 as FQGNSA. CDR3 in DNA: TGTGCCAGCAGCTTAAGGGGGGGCAAAACTGAAGCTTTCTTT. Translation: CASSLRGGKTEAFF.